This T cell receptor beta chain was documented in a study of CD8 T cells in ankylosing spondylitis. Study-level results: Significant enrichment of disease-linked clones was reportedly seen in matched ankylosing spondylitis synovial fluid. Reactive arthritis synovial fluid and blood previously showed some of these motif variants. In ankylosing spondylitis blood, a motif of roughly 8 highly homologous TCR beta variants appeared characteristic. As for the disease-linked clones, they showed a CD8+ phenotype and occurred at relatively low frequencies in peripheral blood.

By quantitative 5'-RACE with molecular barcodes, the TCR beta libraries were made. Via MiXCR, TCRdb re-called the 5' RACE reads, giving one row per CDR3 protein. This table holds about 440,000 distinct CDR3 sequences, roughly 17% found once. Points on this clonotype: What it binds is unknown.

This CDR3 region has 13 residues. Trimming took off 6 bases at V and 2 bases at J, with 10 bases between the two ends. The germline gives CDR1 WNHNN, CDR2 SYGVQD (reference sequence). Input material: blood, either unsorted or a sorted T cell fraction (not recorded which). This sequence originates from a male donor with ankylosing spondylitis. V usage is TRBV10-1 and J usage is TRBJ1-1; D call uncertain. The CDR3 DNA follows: TGCGCCAGCAGCGCTTTGCGCAACACTGAAGCTTTCTTT. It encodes CASSALRNTEAFF.